This entry lists 9 T cell receptor beta chains sequenced from one sample in a study of human T cells and chemical hapten exposure. TCRdb redid the calling of the RACE reads with MiXCR, one entry per CDR3 protein. The sample yields about 140,000 distinct CDR3 sequences, about 10% seen once. Time point reported: patch test 2, 6 weeks after DPC sensitization. Noted treatment: therapeutic diphenylcyclopropenone sensitization with weekly scalp DPC. Specimen: whole blood, collected in connection with sensitization to the hapten diphenylcyclopropenone (DPC). The receptors derive from a woman in her forties or fifties with alopecia areata. Some clones in this sample may be carry-over from other donors' samples.

This clonotype was recorded a few times. The chain recombines TRBV19 with TRBJ2-2, with 7 bases fitting TRBD2. The CDR3 covers 12 residues. Germline V gene sequence: CDR1 LNHDA, CDR2 SQIVND (reference sequence). With V trimmed by 2 bases and J by 11 bases, 2 bases remained unmatched. The CDR3 sequence is CASSIRDYELFF. DNA for the CDR3: TGTGCCAGTAGTATACGGGACTACGAGCTGTTTTTT.

This clonotype was counted only a few times. This chain joins TRBV7-2 and TRBJ1-5; D gene uncertain. CDR3 size: 13 residues. V was cut by 1 base and J by 6 bases, with 7 bases left in between. The germline CDR1 and CDR2 sequences are SGHTA and FQGNSA. Written as DNA, the CDR3 is TGTGCCAGCAGCTTAGTACTGGGTCAGCCCCAGCATTTT. Encoded protein: CASSLVLGQPQHF.

The J gene is TRBJ1-1, the V gene TRBV20-1, with D tentatively TRBD1 (5 bases). The CDR3 is made up of 17 amino acids. Germline V gives CDR1 DFQATT, CDR2 SNEGSKA (reference sequence). The V end was cut by 0 bases, the J end by 2 bases, with 19 bases between. Here the CDR3 reads CSARDWARAGGNTEAFF. In DNA, the CDR3 is TGCAGTGCTAGAGATTGGGCCAGGGCCGGCGGAAACACTGAAGCTTTCTTT.

The rearrangement uses TRBV20-1 and TRBJ2-7, with D tentatively TRBD2 (7 bases). This CDR3 has 15 residues. The V end was cut by 1 base, the J end by 0 bases, with 13 bases between. The germline CDR1 and CDR2 sequences are DFQATT and SNEGSKA (reference sequence). The DNA for the CDR3 is TGCAGTGCTAGAGTCGGTAGGGGGGGCTCCTACGAGCAGTACTTC. Protein product: CSARVGRGGSYEQYF.

The chain uses TRBV18 and TRBJ2-1, with D possibly being TRBD1 (6 bases). This CDR3 region has 15 residues. V dropped 3 bases and J dropped 5 bases, with 14 bases sitting between them. CDR1 and CDR2 (germline): KGHSH, LQKENI. DNA of the CDR3: TGTGCCAGCTCACCCCCCGGGACAATAAACAATGAGCAGTTCTTC. Translating gives CASSPPGTINNEQFF.

This chain uses TRBV28 with TRBJ2-1; 10 bases align to TRBD2. Unmatched junction bases numbered 5, after V lost 6 bases and J lost 3 bases. The CDR3 runs 15 residues. Germline V gene lookup returns CDR1 MDHEN and CDR2 SYDVKM. The CDR3 region is CASRSGLAVYNEQFF. DNA of the CDR3: TGTGCCAGCAGGTCAGGACTAGCGGTCTACAATGAGCAGTTCTTC.

This clonotype occurred a few times. This chain's CDR3 is CASRSFWDTQYF. Written as DNA, the CDR3 is TGTGCCAGCAGGTCCTTTTGGGATACGCAGTATTTT. The chain is built from TRBV28 and TRBJ2-3; D gene ambiguous. Per the germline V gene, CDR1 is MDHEN and CDR2 is SYDVKM. This CDR3 spans 12 amino acids. V shed 6 bases and J shed 6 bases, with 10 bases lying between them.

This clonotype was counted many times. This chain uses TRBV6-6 with TRBJ1-5; D not resolved. V dropped 5 bases and J dropped 8 bases, with 22 bases sitting between them. CDR3 size: 16 residues. Germline V gene data show CDR1 as MNHNY and CDR2 as SVGAGI (reference sequence). The CDR3 loop reads CASSRSQGVGVKPQHF. The CDR3 region has the DNA TGTGCCAGCAGTAGGAGCCAAGGAGTGGGCGTCAAGCCCCAGCATTTT.

In this sample, this clonotype turned up many times. The CDR3 spells CASSEALPLATQYF. In DNA form, the CDR3 reads TGTGCCAGCAGTGAAGCGCTTCCCCTGGCGACGCAGTATTTT. The chain links TRBV6-1 to TRBJ2-3; D not certain. CDR1 and CDR2 from the germline V gene are MNHNS and SASEGT. This CDR3 region has 14 residues. V was clipped by 0 bases and J by 9 bases, with 13 bases between them.